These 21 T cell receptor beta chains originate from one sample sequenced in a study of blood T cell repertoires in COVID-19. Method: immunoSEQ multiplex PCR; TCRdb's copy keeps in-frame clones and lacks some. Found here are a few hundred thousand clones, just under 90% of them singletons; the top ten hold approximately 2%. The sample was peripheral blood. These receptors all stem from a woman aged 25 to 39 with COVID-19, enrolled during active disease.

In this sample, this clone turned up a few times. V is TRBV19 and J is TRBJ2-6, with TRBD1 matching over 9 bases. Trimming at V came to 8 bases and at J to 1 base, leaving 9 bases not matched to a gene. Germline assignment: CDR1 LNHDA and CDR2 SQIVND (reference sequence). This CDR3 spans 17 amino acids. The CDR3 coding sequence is TGTGCCAGTGGGAAGGGACAGGGCTTTTCTGGGGCCAACGTCCTGACTTTC. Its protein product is CASGKGQGFSGANVLTF.

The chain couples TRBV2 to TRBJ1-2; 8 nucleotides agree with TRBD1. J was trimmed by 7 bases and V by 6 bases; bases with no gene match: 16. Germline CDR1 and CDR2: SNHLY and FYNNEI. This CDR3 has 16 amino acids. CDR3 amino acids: CASSADRGESGSGYTF. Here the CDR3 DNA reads TGTGCCAGCAGCGCCGACAGGGGCGAAAGTGGGTCTGGCTACACCTTC.

This CDR3 is CASSPQGVSDGYTF. In nucleotides, the CDR3 is TGTGCCAGCAGTCCCCAGGGTGTGTCGGATGGCTACACCTTC. This chain joins TRBV27 and TRBJ1-2; TRBD1 might be the D (5 bases). The CDR3 covers 14 residues. Trimming took off 5 bases at V and 6 bases at J, with 16 bases between the two ends. Per germline, CDR1 MNHEY and CDR2 SMNVEV (reference sequence).

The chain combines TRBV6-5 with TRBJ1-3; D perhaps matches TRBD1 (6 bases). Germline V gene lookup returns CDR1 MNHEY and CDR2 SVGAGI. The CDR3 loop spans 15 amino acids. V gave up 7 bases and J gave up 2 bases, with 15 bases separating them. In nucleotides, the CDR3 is TGTGCCAGCACCCGCCTCGCAGGGGCTGGAAACACCATATATTTT. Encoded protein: CASTRLAGAGNTIYF.

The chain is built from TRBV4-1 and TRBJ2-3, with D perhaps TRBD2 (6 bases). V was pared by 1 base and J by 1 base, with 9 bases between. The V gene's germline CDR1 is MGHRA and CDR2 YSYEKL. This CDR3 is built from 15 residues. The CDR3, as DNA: TGCGCCAGCAGCCAAGGCCCGGGGGGCACAGATACGCAGTATTTT. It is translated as CASSQGPGGTDTQYF.

The CDR3 loop reads CASSQGQLYEQYF. The CDR3 bases are TGTGCCAGCAGCCAAGGACAGCTATACGAGCAGTACTTC. The rearrangement uses TRBV6-6 and TRBJ2-7, with D tentatively TRBD1 (6 bases). Germline CDR1 MNHNY, CDR2 SVGAGI (reference sequence). Trimming took 6 bases from V and 4 from J, leaving 13 bases between them. The CDR3 length is 13 residues.

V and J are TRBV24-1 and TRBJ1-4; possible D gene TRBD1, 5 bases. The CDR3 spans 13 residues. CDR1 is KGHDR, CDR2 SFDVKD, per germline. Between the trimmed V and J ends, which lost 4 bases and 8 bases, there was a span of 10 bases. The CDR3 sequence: CATSETGNEKLFF. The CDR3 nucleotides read TGTGCCACCAGTGAAACAGGAAACGAAAAACTGTTTTTT.

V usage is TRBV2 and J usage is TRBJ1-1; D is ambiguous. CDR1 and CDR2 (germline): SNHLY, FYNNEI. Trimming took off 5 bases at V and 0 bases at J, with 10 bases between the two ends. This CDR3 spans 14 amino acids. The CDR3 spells CASSRSGLNTEAFF. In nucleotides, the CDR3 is TGTGCCAGCAGTAGGAGCGGGTTGAACACTGAAGCTTTCTTT.

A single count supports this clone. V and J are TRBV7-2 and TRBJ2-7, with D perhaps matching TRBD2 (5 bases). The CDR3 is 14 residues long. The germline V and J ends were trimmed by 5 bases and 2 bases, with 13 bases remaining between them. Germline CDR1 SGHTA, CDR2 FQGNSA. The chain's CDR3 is CASSPTLGTYEQYF. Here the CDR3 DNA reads TGTGCCAGCAGCCCCACCCTCGGGACCTACGAGCAGTACTTC.

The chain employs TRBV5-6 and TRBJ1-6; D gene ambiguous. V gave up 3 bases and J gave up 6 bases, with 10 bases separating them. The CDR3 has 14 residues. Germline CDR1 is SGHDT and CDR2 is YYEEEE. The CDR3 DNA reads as TGTGCCAGCAGCTCCCGGGAGACTAATTCACCCCTCCACTTT. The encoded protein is CASSSRETNSPLHF.

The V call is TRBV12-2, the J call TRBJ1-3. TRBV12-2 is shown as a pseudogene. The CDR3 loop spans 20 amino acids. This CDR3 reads CASRLVGEGCRRHSGNTIYF. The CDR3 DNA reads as TGTGCAAGTCGCTTAGTAGGGGAGGGGTGTCGTCGGCACTCTGGAAACACCATATATTTT.

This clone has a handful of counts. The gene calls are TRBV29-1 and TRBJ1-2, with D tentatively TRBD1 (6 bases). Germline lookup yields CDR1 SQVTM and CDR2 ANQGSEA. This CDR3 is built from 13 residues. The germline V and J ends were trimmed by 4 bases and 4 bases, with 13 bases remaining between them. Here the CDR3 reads CSVGGAQGYGYTF. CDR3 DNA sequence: TGCAGCGTTGGAGGGGCACAGGGCTATGGCTACACCTTC.

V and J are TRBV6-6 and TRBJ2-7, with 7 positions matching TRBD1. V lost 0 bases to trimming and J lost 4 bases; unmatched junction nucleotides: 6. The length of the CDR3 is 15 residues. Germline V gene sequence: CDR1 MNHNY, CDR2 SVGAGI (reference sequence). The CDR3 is CASSYSPEQGYEQYV. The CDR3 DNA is TGTGCCAGCAGTTACTCTCCGGAACAGGGGTACGAGCAGTACGTC.

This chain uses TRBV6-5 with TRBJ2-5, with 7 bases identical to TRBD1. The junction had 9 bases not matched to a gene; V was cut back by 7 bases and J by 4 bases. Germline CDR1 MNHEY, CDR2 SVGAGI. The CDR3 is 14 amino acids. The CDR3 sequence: CASTPTGSGETQYF. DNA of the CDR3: TGTGCCAGCACCCCGACAGGGAGCGGAGAGACCCAGTACTTC.

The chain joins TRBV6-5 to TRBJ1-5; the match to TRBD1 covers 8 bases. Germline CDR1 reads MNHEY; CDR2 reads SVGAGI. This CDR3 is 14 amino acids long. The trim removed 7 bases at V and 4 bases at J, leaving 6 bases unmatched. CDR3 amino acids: CASTWTGTNQPQHF. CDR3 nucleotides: TGTGCCAGCACTTGGACAGGGACTAATCAGCCCCAGCATTTT.

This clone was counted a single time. DNA of the CDR3: TGTGCCAGCAGTTTAGAGGCGCCCGAGGTTAATCATAATTCACCCCTCCACTTT. Translated: CASSLEAPEVNHNSPLHF. This chain uses TRBV27 with TRBJ1-6, with D unresolved. Trimming shortened V by 2 bases and J by 5 bases, and 19 bases separated the two germline ends. The germline CDR1 and CDR2 sequences are MNHEY and SMNVEV (reference sequence). The CDR3 covers 18 residues.

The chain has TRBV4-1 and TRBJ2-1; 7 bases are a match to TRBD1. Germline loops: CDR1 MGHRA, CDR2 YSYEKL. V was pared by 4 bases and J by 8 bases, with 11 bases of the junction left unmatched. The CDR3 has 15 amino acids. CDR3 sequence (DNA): TGCGCCAGCAGCCGATTAAAGACAGGGTTTGATGAGCAGTTCTTC. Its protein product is CASSRLKTGFDEQFF.

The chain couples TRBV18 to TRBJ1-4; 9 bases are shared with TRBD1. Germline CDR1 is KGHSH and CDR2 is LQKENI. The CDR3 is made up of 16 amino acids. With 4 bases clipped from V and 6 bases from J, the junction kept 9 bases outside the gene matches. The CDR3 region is CASSRQRTGVDEKLFF. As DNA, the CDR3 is TGTGCCAGCTCACGACAAAGGACAGGGGTTGATGAAAAACTGTTTTTT.

The CDR3 loop reads CASSQGSVAGEQFF. Here the CDR3 DNA reads TGTGCCAGCAGCCAAGGGTCAGTAGCTGGTGAGCAGTTCTTC. The chain links TRBV3-1 (or the pseudogene TRBV3-2) to TRBJ2-1; D call uncertain. The CDR3 covers 14 residues. Germline assignment: CDR1 LGHDT and CDR2 YNNKEL (reference sequence). The V end was cut by 1 base, the J end by 9 bases, with 13 bases between.

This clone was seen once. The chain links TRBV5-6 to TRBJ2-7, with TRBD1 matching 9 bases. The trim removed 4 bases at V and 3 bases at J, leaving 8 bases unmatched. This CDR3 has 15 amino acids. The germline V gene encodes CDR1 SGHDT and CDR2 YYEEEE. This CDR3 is CASSIPGTGLYEQYF. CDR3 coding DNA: TGTGCCAGCAGCATACCCGGGACAGGGCTCTACGAGCAGTACTTC.

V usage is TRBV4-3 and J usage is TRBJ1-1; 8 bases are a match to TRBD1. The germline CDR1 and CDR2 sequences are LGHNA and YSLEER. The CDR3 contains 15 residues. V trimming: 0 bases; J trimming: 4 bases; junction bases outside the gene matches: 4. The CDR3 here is CASSQDLGQGTEAFF. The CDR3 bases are TGCGCCAGCAGCCAAGACCTCGGACAGGGCACTGAAGCTTTCTTT.